This T cell receptor (beta chain) is from a study of shared clonotypes between healthy human individuals. Study-wide results and caveats: Roughly 5% of naive CD4 clonotypes were common to a few donors. Read depth was anticipated to influence clonotype sharing among donors.

Genomic DNA (from each subset) was split evenly across several immunoSEQ plates. Measured with immunoSEQ multiplex PCR; TCRdb has only the in-frame clones, and not every one. This table holds about 2 million clones, about 95% found once. Naive CD8 populations comprised CD45RO-negative cells positively selected for CCR7, excluding terminally differentiated effector memory CD45RA+ cells. As concerns this clone: The antigen remains undetermined.

Sequenced sample: naive CD8+ T cells sorted from blood. This TCR derives from a man aged 18-30 years in good health.

The DNA of the CDR3 is TGTGCCAGCAGTTACTCGGTCGTCACTGAAGCTTTCTTT. Protein product: CASSYSVVTEAFF. J is TRBJ1-1 and V is TRBV6-5; D is unclear. Trimming stripped 0 bases from V and 4 bases from J, with 6 bases between. The CDR3 sequence is 13 residues long. The germline CDR1 and CDR2 sequences are MNHEY and SVGAGI.